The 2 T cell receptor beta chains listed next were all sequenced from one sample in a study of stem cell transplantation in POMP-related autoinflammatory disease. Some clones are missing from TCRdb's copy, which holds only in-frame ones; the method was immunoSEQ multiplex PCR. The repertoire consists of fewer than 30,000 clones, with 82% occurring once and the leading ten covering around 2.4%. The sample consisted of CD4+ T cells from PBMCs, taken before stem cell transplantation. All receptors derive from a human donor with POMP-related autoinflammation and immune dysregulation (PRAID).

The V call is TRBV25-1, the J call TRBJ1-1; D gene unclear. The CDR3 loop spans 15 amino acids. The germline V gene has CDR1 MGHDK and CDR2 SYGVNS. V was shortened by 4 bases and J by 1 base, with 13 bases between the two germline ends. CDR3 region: CASSGQESGNTEAFF. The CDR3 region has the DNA TGTGCCAGCAGTGGCCAAGAGTCGGGGAACACTGAAGCTTTCTTT.

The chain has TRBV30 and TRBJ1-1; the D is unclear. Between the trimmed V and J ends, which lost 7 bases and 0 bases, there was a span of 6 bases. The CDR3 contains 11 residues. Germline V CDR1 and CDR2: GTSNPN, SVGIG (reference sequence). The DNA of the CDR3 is TGTGCCTTTTCCATGAACACTGAAGCTTTCTTT. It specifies CAFSMNTEAFF.